Listed below are T cell receptor beta chains from one sample, sequenced in a study of cytotoxic CD8 clonotypes in ibrutinib-treated CLL. Some clones are missing from TCRdb's copy, which holds only in-frame ones; the method was immunoSEQ multiplex PCR. The sample lists about 120,000 clones; roughly 60% were seen once. The sequenced sample was PBMCs, obtained after 24 months of ibrutinib treatment. These receptors came from a human donor with chronic lymphocytic leukemia. Each CDR3 is given with its conserved first and last residue. A D gene is named only where the DNA matches it firmly. Clone size, where shown, is once, few, many, or a class for clones that have expanded.

CDR3 DNA: TGTGCTAGTGGTTCTCAGCGGGGGGGCAAACAAGAGACCCAGTACTTC
CDR3 protein: CASGSQRGGKQETQYF
J gene: TRBJ2-5
clone size: NA
D gene: TRBD2
V gene: TRBV12-5

CDR3 DNA: TGTGCCAGCAGCGTAGATCCGGGAATGACCTATGGCTACACCTTC
CDR3 protein: CASSVDPGMTYGYTF
J gene: TRBJ1-2
clone size: NA
D gene: NA
V gene: TRBV9

CDR3 DNA: TGTGCCAGCAGCGCCTTAGGGGTTAGGGACTCCCACTCCTACGAGCAGTACTTC
CDR3 protein: CASSALGVRDSHSYEQYF
J gene: TRBJ2-7
clone size: few
D gene: NA
V gene: TRBV5-6

CDR3 DNA: TGCGCCAGCAGCTCCACTAGCGGGGGATACGAGCAGTACTTC
CDR3 protein: CASSSTSGGYEQYF
J gene: TRBJ2-7
clone size: NA
D gene: TRBD2
V gene: TRBV5-1

CDR3 DNA: TGCGCCAGCAGCTTGGGCGAATTGTACAATGAGCAGTTCTTC
CDR3 protein: CASSLGELYNEQFF
J gene: TRBJ2-1
clone size: NA
D gene: NA
V gene: TRBV5-1

CDR3 DNA: TGTGCCAGCACCTCAGACAGGGAATACGAGCAGTACTTC
CDR3 protein: CASTSDREYEQYF
J gene: TRBJ2-7
clone size: NA
D gene: TRBD1
V gene: TRBV5-6

CDR3 DNA: TGCGCCAGCAGCCAGCCCCCGTCGGAGGGAACTTCCTACGAGCAGTACTTC
CDR3 protein: CASSQPPSEGTSYEQYF
J gene: TRBJ2-7
clone size: few
D gene: NA
V gene: TRBV4-1

CDR3 DNA: TGTGCCAGCAGCGTAGGACTAGCAATCACCGAGACCCAGTACTTC
CDR3 protein: CASSVGLAITETQYF
J gene: TRBJ2-5
clone size: NA
D gene: TRBD2
V gene: TRBV9

CDR3 DNA: TGTGCCAGCAGTTTTTCGATGAACACTGAAGCTTTCTTT
CDR3 protein: CASSFSMNTEAFF
J gene: TRBJ1-1
clone size: NA
D gene: NA
V gene: TRBV27

CDR3 DNA: TGCAGCGTTAAACATAGCGGGGGGGAGACCACCGGGGAGCTGTTTTTT
CDR3 protein: CSVKHSGGETTGELFF
J gene: TRBJ2-2
clone size: NA
D gene: TRBD2
V gene: TRBV29-1

CDR3 DNA: TGTGCCAGCTCACGAAACGCAGGGGGCCTGGGGACTGAAGCTTTCTTT
CDR3 protein: CASSRNAGGLGTEAFF
J gene: TRBJ1-1
clone size: NA
D gene: TRBD1
V gene: TRBV18

CDR3 DNA: TGTGCCAGCAGAAACTACAATGAGCAGTTCTTC
CDR3 protein: CASRNYNEQFF
J gene: TRBJ2-1
clone size: many
D gene: NA
V gene: TRBV2

CDR3 DNA: TGTGCCTGGAGTGTACTAGCGGAGACCCAGTACTTC
CDR3 protein: CAWSVLAETQYF
J gene: TRBJ2-5
clone size: NA
D gene: TRBD2
V gene: TRBV30

CDR3 DNA: TGTGCCTGTACTCTGGGACAGTTCACCGGGGAGCTGTTTTTT
CDR3 protein: CACTLGQFTGELFF
J gene: TRBJ2-2
clone size: NA
D gene: TRBD1
V gene: TRBV30

CDR3 DNA: TGTGCCAGCAGCGTCGCGGGACAGGGTTACGAGCAGTACTTC
CDR3 protein: CASSVAGQGYEQYF
J gene: TRBJ2-7
clone size: NA
D gene: TRBD1
V gene: TRBV7-8

CDR3 DNA: TGTGCCAGCATAAAGAGCTCCTATAATTCACCCCTCCACTTT
CDR3 protein: CASIKSSYNSPLHF
J gene: TRBJ1-6
clone size: few
D gene: NA
V gene: TRBV7-9

CDR3 DNA: TGCGCCAGCAGCCAACGGGCACGCGGGGGATTTGAGACCCAGTACTTC
CDR3 protein: CASSQRARGGFETQYF
J gene: TRBJ2-5
clone size: NA
D gene: TRBD2
V gene: TRBV4-1

CDR3 DNA: TGTGCCTGGAGTGTGGGGACAGGGGGCTACGAGCAGTACTTC
CDR3 protein: CAWSVGTGGYEQYF
J gene: TRBJ2-7
clone size: NA
D gene: TRBD1
V gene: TRBV30

CDR3 DNA: TGTGCCAGCAGTAGCGGGGGGGCTTTAAATACGCAGTATTTT
CDR3 protein: CASSSGGALNTQYF
J gene: TRBJ2-3
clone size: NA
D gene: TRBD2
V gene: TRBV6-5

CDR3 DNA: TGTGCCAGCTCACCGCAGGGACAGGGTAAGGGCGAGCAGTACTTC
CDR3 protein: CASSPQGQGKGEQYF
J gene: TRBJ2-7
clone size: few
D gene: TRBD1
V gene: TRBV18

CDR3 DNA: TGTGCCAGCAGCCTTGGGGCGAACACTGAAGCTTTCTTT
CDR3 protein: CASSLGANTEAFF
J gene: TRBJ1-1
clone size: few
D gene: NA
V gene: TRBV5-6

CDR3 DNA: TGTGCCACCAGCAGGGTTTTGGAGCTTGGGGCCAACGTCCTGACTTTC
CDR3 protein: CATSRVLELGANVLTF
J gene: TRBJ2-6
clone size: NA
D gene: NA
V gene: TRBV15

CDR3 DNA: TGTGCCAGCAGCCCGAGGGCAGGTAGTGGGGAGACCCAGTACTTC
CDR3 protein: CASSPRAGSGETQYF
J gene: TRBJ2-5
clone size: NA
D gene: NA
V gene: TRBV7-2

CDR3 DNA: TGTGCCATCAGTCAAGACAGCAATCAGCCCCAGCATTTT
CDR3 protein: CAISQDSNQPQHF
J gene: TRBJ1-5
clone size: NA
D gene: NA
V gene: TRBV10-3

CDR3 DNA: TGTGCCAGCACCGAAGGGCGACAGTGGCATGGCTACACCTTC
CDR3 protein: CASTEGRQWHGYTF
J gene: TRBJ1-2
clone size: many
D gene: NA
V gene: TRBV2

CDR3 DNA: TGCAGCGTCGGGGGGACAGGGGGCACTGAAGCTTTCTTT
CDR3 protein: CSVGGTGGTEAFF
J gene: TRBJ1-1
clone size: NA
D gene: TRBD1
V gene: TRBV29-1